A selection of T cell receptor beta chains follows, all from one sample in a study of shared clonotypes between healthy human individuals. Sequencing was performed with immunoSEQ multiplex PCR; in TCRdb, only in-frame clones are kept and a portion is missing. The sample lists fewer than 700,000 clones, just over 75% occurring once. Sample: PBMCs. Source of these receptors: a woman aged 40-49 years in good health. Some clones in this sample may be carry-over from other donors' samples. The CDR3 runs from the conserved cysteine through the conserved F or W. Each record gives: D gene, clone size, CDR3 length, V gene, J gene, CDR3 protein, CDR3 DNA. A D gene is named only where the DNA matches it firmly. Not all rows give a size; the values are once, few, many and, for expanded clones, a class.

>TRBD1|.|13|TRBV19|TRBJ1-2
CASNPGTGDGYTF
TGTGCCAGTAACCCCGGGACAGGGGATGGCTACACCTTC
>TRBD1|few|16|TRBV2|TRBJ1-5
CASRSPTGDTNQPQHF
TGTGCCAGCAGGTCCCCGACAGGGGACACCAATCAGCCCCAGCATTTT
>TRBD2|once|19|TRBV7-8|TRBJ2-2
CASSRGASGRALNTGELFF
TGTGCCAGCAGCCGAGGGGCTAGCGGGAGGGCCTTAAACACCGGGGAGCTGTTTTTT
>.|.|13|TRBV18|TRBJ2-3
CASSPTGADTQYF
TGTGCCAGCTCACCAACGGGAGCAGATACGCAGTATTTT
>.|.|16|TRBV6-6|TRBJ2-3
CASSYPRRGLTDTQYF
TGTGCCAGCAGTTACCCCCGGCGGGGATTAACAGATACGCAGTATTTT
>.|many|14|TRBV6-1|TRBJ1-5
CASSAERGNQPQHF
TGTGCCAGCAGTGCAGAGAGGGGGAATCAGCCCCAGCATTTT
>.|.|13|TRBV7-2|TRBJ2-1
CASSLVVRDEQFF
TGTGCCAGCAGCTTAGTTGTTAGGGATGAGCAGTTCTTC
>TRBD2|few|15|TRBV6-4|TRBJ2-1
CASSVAGEGGNEQFF
TGTGCCAGCAGTGTGGCGGGAGAGGGCGGGAATGAGCAGTTCTTC
>.|.|12|TRBV18|TRBJ2-5
CASSPIGETQYF
TGTGCCAGCTCACCAATCGGGGAGACCCAGTACTTC
>TRBD1|.|12|TRBV6-5|TRBJ2-7
CASSRTGVEQYF
TGTGCCAGCAGTAGGACAGGGGTCGAGCAGTACTTC
>.|.|15|TRBV19|TRBJ2-7
CASSARTGNSYEQYF
TGTGCCAGTAGTGCCCGGACGGGGAATAGTTACGAGCAGTACTTC
>.|.|11|TRBV19|TRBJ2-4
CASSNTDIQYF
TGTGCCAGTAGTAACACGGACATTCAGTACTTC
>TRBD1|.|13|TRBV30|TRBJ2-7
CAWSRGLVSEQYF
TGTGCCTGGTCCAGGGGGCTTGTCTCCGAGCAGTACTTC
>TRBD2|.|16|TRBV11-2|TRBJ2-3
CASSFWTSGSWDTQYF
TGTGCCAGCAGCTTTTGGACTAGCGGGAGTTGGGATACGCAGTATTTT
>.|.|13|TRBV27|TRBJ1-1
CASSPWAGTEAFF
TGTGCCAGCAGCCCGTGGGCCGGGACTGAAGCTTTCTTT
>.|.|13|TRBV7-3|TRBJ2-3
CASSSGTTDTQYF
TGTGCCAGCTCCAGCGGTACCACAGATACGCAGTATTTT
>.|.|14|TRBV6-5|TRBJ1-1
CASRLGQNSRQAFF
TGTGCCAGCAGACTCGGACAGAATAGTCGTCAAGCTTTCTTT
>.|.|12|TRBV10-3|TRBJ2-7
CAISEGGNEQYF
TGTGCCATCAGTGAGGGGGGAAACGAGCAGTACTTC
>.|.|14|TRBV18|TRBJ2-1
CASSPPSGSDEQFF
TGTGCCAGCTCACCCCCCTCGGGTTCGGATGAGCAGTTCTTC
>.|.|15|TRBV30|TRBJ2-1
CAWSGVSGRYNEQFF
TGTGCCTGGAGTGGGGTTAGCGGTCGCTACAATGAGCAGTTCTTC
>.|.|15|TRBV6-1|TRBJ1-5
CASSVIGQGGQPQHF
TGTGCCAGCAGTGTGATTGGGCAGGGTGGCCAGCCCCAGCATTTT
>TRBD2|.|17|TRBV5-1|TRBJ2-5
CASSSTGTSGYQETQYF
TGCGCCAGCAGCTCGACCGGGACTAGCGGGTACCAAGAGACCCAGTACTTC
>.|once|17|TRBV30|TRBJ2-2
CAWVPGRVLKFTGELFF
TGTGCCTGGGTTCCGGGAAGGGTCCTAAAATTCACCGGGGAGCTGTTTTTT
>.|.|13|TRBV10-2|TRBJ2-1
CASRSQGKNEQFF
TGCGCCAGCAGATCACAGGGTAAGAATGAGCAGTTCTTC
>TRBD2|.|16|TRBV14|TRBJ2-7
CASSQVLAGGQYEQYF
TGTGCCAGCAGCCAAGTCCTCGCGGGAGGTCAGTACGAGCAGTACTTC
>.|.|16|TRBV5-1|TRBJ2-2
CASSLERSSGAGELFF
TGCGCCAGCAGCTTGGAACGTAGCTCGGGGGCCGGGGAGCTGTTTTTT
>.|.|13|TRBV30|TRBJ1-5
CAWSTGSNQPQHF
TGTGCCTGGAGTACCGGGAGCAATCAGCCCCAGCATTTT
>.|.|13|TRBV28|TRBJ1-1
CASTPDLNTEAFF
TGTGCCAGCACACCAGACCTGAATACTGAAGCTTTCTTT
>.|.|11|TRBV30|TRBJ1-6
CAWSRNSPLHF
TGTGCCTGGAGTCGGAATTCACCCCTCCACTTT
>.|.|16|TRBV5-4|TRBJ2-2
CASSFGPSRNTGELFF
TGTGCCAGCAGCTTTGGGCCTAGCAGAAACACCGGGGAGCTGTTTTTT
>.|.|16|TRBV11-2|TRBJ2-7
CASSSETGTVLYEQYF
TGTGCCAGCAGCTCCGAAACCGGGACGGTGCTCTACGAGCAGTACTTC
>.|.|14|TRBV19|TRBJ2-2
CASSIRANTGELFF
TGTGCCAGTAGTATTCGGGCGAACACCGGGGAGCTGTTTTTT
>TRBD2|.|17|TRBV9|TRBJ2-3
CASSVDGRVIGTDTQYF
TGTGCCAGCAGCGTAGACGGGAGGGTGATTGGCACAGATACGCAGTATTTT
>.|.|13|TRBV27|TRBJ1-2
CASSLAGEGGYTF
TGTGCCAGCAGTTTAGCAGGGGAAGGGGGCTACACCTTC
>.|.|15|TRBV5-1|TRBJ2-7
CASSFLDKNTYEQYF
TGCGCCAGCAGCTTTCTGGATAAGAATACCTACGAGCAGTACTTC
>.|once|14|TRBV7-3|TRBJ2-3
CASSLDGSTDTQYF
TGTGCCAGCAGCTTAGATGGGAGCACAGATACGCAGTATTTT
>TRBD1|.|13|TRBV5-1|TRBJ2-1
CASRKDRGGLEFF
TGCGCCAGCAGGAAGGACAGGGGCGGGTTGGAGTTCTTC
>.|.|14|TRBV7-9|TRBJ2-2
CASSLATDTGELFF
TGTGCCAGCAGCTTAGCGACAGACACCGGGGAGCTGTTTTTT
>.|.|13|TRBV7-2|TRBJ1-1
CASSLYQNTEAFF
TGTGCCAGCAGCTTATATCAAAACACTGAAGCTTTCTTT
>.|.|13|TRBV29-1|TRBJ1-1
CSVPLAAGTEAFF
TGCAGCGTGCCGTTAGCGGCGGGAACTGAAGCTTTCTTT
>TRBD1|.|14|TRBV27|TRBJ1-1
CASSEERDSDEAFF
TGTGCCAGCAGTGAGGAGAGGGACAGCGACGAAGCTTTCTTT
>.|.|11|TRBV5-1|TRBJ2-1
CASSFYNEQFF
TGCGCCAGCAGCTTTTACAATGAGCAGTTCTTC
>.|.|12|TRBV18|TRBJ1-4
CASSRTNEKLFF
TGTGCCAGCTCACGGACCAATGAAAAACTGTTTTTT
>.|.|15|TRBV7-2|TRBJ2-7
CASSVAAGETYEQYF
TGTGCCAGCAGTGTAGCGGCTGGGGAAACCTACGAGCAGTACTTC
>.|.|15|TRBV2|TRBJ2-1
CASSVGGQALNEQFF
TGTGCCAGCAGCGTCGGGGGTCAGGCTTTGAATGAGCAGTTCTTC
>TRBD1|few|16|TRBV6-6|TRBJ2-7
CASSSSRDRATYEQYF
TGTGCCAGCAGTTCATCCCGGGACAGGGCCACCTACGAGCAGTACTTC
>TRBD2|.|18|TRBV28|TRBJ2-7
CASSSRGRSGTVIWEQYF
TGTGCCAGCAGCTCGCGAGGAAGGAGCGGGACGGTGATTTGGGAGCAGTACTTC
>TRBD1|.|14|TRBV27|TRBJ1-4
CASSFTGEGEKLFF
TGTGCCAGCAGTTTTACAGGGGAGGGAGAAAAACTGTTTTTT
>.|.|16|TRBV7-3|TRBJ2-2
CASSLPGTYNTGELFF
TGTGCCAGCAGCTTACCCGGGACTTACAACACCGGGGAGCTGTTTTTT
>.|.|14|TRBV5-1|TRBJ2-3
CASGDQGSSDTQYF
TGCGCCAGCGGCGACCAAGGGAGTTCAGATACGCAGTATTTT
>.|.|13|TRBV7-3|TRBJ1-1
CASSLEGNTEAFF
TGTGCCAGCAGCTTAGAGGGGAACACTGAAGCTTTCTTT
>.|.|15|TRBV10-3|TRBJ1-4
CAIRMDDSTNEKLFF
TGTGCCATCAGGATGGACGATTCAACTAATGAAAAACTGTTTTTT
>.|.|11|TRBV28|TRBJ1-1
CASRVRNQAFF
TGTGCCAGCAGGGTCCGGAATCAAGCTTTCTTT